This TCR beta chain was sequenced in a study of blood T cell repertoires in COVID-19. The overall study: The United States, Italy and Spain provided the acute and convalescent COVID-19 samples. In each case, the material was cDNA or gDNA derived from T cells, B-cell-depleted T cells, or PBMCs.

Method: immunoSEQ multiplex PCR; TCRdb's copy keeps in-frame clones and lacks some. The sample has some 100,000 clones; approximately 78% are singletons. The CDR3 consists of 17 residues. Losses at the gene ends were 1 base for V and 1 base for J; bases not matched to a gene: 9. Germline CDR1 reads SEHNR; CDR2 reads FQNEAQ (reference sequence). Material for sequencing was peripheral blood. This chain connects TRBV7-9 to TRBJ2-7; TRBD2 matches at 8 bases. This TCR derives from a human donor in a cohort sampled during active COVID-19. DNA for the CDR3: TGTGCCAGCAGCTTAGAGTCGGGACGGGGGGGTTCCTACGAGCAGTACTTC. Amino acids: CASSLESGRGGSYEQYF.